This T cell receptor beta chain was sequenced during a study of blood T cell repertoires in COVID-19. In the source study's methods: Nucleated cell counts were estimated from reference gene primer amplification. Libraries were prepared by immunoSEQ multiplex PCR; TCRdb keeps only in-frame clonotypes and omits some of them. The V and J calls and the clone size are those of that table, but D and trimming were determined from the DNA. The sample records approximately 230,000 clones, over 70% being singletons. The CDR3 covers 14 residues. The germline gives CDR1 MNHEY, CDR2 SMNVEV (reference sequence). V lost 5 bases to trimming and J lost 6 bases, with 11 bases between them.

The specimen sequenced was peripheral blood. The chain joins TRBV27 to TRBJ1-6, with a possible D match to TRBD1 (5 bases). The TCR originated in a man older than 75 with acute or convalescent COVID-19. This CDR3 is CASSPGSSNSPLHF. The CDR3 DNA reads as TGTGCCAGCAGTCCAGGGTCCAGTAATTCACCCCTCCACTTT.